A single sample gave rise to the 25 T cell receptor beta chains below, sequenced in a study of CD8 T cell repertoires and HIV-1 epitope variants. Data came from immunoSEQ multiplex PCR; TCRdb stores just in-frame clones and leaves some out. The sample lists 90,000 or so clones; 60% to 80% were seen once. The sample consisted of uncultured baseline CD8+ T cells from peripheral blood mononuclear cells (PBMCs). These receptors came from a male donor with HIV.

This sequence joins TRBV19 and TRBJ1-4; 8 positions match TRBD1. The trim removed 6 bases at V and 4 bases at J, leaving 10 bases unmatched. Germline V lookup: CDR1 LNHDA, CDR2 SQIVND (reference sequence). The CDR3 loop spans 16 amino acids. The CDR3 DNA follows: TGTGCCAGTAGAGACGACCGGGACAGGTATAATGAAAAACTGTTTTTT. Translation gives CASRDDRDRYNEKLFF.

J is TRBJ2-5 and V is TRBV15; 12 bases agree with TRBD2. Per germline, CDR1 LNHNV and CDR2 YYDKDF (reference sequence). With 3 bases clipped from V and 2 bases from J, the junction kept 4 bases outside the gene matches. The CDR3 has 16 amino acids. The chain's CDR3 is CATSSGLAGTQETQYF. As DNA, the CDR3 is TGTGCCACCAGCAGTGGACTAGCGGGAACACAAGAGACCCAGTACTTC.

The CDR3, as DNA: TGTGCCATCAGAGCCGGGTTTCAGGACACCGGGGAGCTGTTTTTT. It encodes CAIRAGFQDTGELFF. The rearrangement uses TRBV10-3 and TRBJ2-2; unclear D gene. CDR3 size: 15 residues. V lost 6 bases and J 3 bases, leaving 14 bases between the germline ends. Germline CDR1 reads ENHRY; CDR2 reads SYGVKD.

The genes are TRBV11-1 and TRBJ2-7; D may be TRBD1 or TRBD2 (7 bases each). The V gene lost 5 bases and the J gene lost 3 bases, with 20 bases spanning the gap. Germline CDR1 and CDR2: SGHAT and FQDESV (reference sequence). The CDR3 totals 16 residues. CDR3 loop: CASSPQAGQSFYEQYF. In DNA, the CDR3 is TGTGCCAGCAGCCCCCAAGCGGGACAGAGTTTCTACGAGCAGTACTTC.

The CDR3: CATSRSTSGLTDTQYF. The CDR3 nucleotides are TGTGCCACCAGCAGATCGACTAGCGGACTGACAGATACGCAGTATTTT. This chain links TRBV15 with TRBJ2-3; TRBD2 agrees at 9 bases. The CDR3 has 16 amino acids. V lost 2 bases, J lost 3 bases, and 6 bases stayed unmatched. Germline CDR1 reads LNHNV; CDR2 reads YYDKDF (reference sequence).

The chain is built from TRBV6-6 and TRBJ2-7, with D perhaps TRBD1 or TRBD2 (5 bases each). The CDR3 runs 14 residues. The germline V gene has CDR1 MNHNY and CDR2 SVGAGI (reference sequence). Trimming shortened V by 2 bases and J by 7 bases, and 15 bases separated the two germline ends. CDR3 sequence (DNA): TGTGCCAGCAGTTACGAACCAGGGACGGGGGAGCAGTACTTC. Encoded protein: CASSYEPGTGEQYF.

The chain recombines TRBV6-1 with TRBJ2-3; weak D call: TRBD2 (6 bases). The CDR3 extends over 15 amino acids. Germline CDR1 and CDR2: MNHNS and SASEGT. Trimming left V 6 bases short and J 3 bases short, with 16 bases between. The CDR3 spells CASSYVGGSTDTQYF. The CDR3 DNA follows: TGTGCCAGCAGCTATGTGGGGGGATCAACAGATACGCAGTATTTT.

The chain joins TRBV19 to TRBJ2-2; D is perhaps TRBD1 or TRBD2 (6 bases each). CDR3 length: 13 amino acids. Trimming took off 3 bases at V and 13 bases at J, with 15 bases between the two ends. CDR1 is LNHDA and CDR2 is SQIVND in the germline V gene (reference sequence). CDR3 region: CASSIRRGSVLFF. The CDR3 DNA reads as TGTGCCAGTAGTATTAGGAGGGGGTCGGTGCTGTTTTTT.

The chain recombines TRBV29-1 with TRBJ1-3; D is unclear. Germline V CDR1 and CDR2: SQVTM, ANQGSEA. V dropped 7 bases and J dropped 0 bases, with 4 bases sitting between them. This CDR3 has 11 amino acids. The CDR3 DNA sequence: TGCAGCGCCACCTCTGGAAACACCATATATTTT. It specifies CSATSGNTIYF.

The V call is TRBV18, the J call TRBJ2-7, with D perhaps assigned TRBD1 or TRBD2 (5 bases each). The CDR3 contains 14 residues. Germline CDR1 KGHSH, CDR2 LQKENI. V was cut by 2 bases and J by 5 bases, with 13 bases left in between. The CDR3 nucleotides are TGTGCCAGCTCACCAAAAGGGACCAGGGACGAGCAGTACTTC. Translation: CASSPKGTRDEQYF.

The chain uses TRBV6-6 and TRBJ1-5; 11 nucleotides align to TRBD1. The germline gives CDR1 MNHNY, CDR2 SVGAGI (reference sequence). The CDR3 extends over 14 amino acids. V trimming: 9 bases; J trimming: 1 base; junction bases outside the gene matches: 2. CDR3 sequence: CASGTGGSNQPQHF. CDR3 in DNA: TGTGCCAGTGGGACAGGGGGAAGCAATCAGCCCCAGCATTTT.

The CDR3 protein is CASSPGTGFGQPQHF. CDR3 nucleotides: TGTGCCAGCAGCCCAGGGACAGGGTTCGGTCAGCCCCAGCATTTT. The chain couples TRBV7-8 to TRBJ1-5, with 9 bases lining up with TRBD1. Germline assignment: CDR1 SGHVS and CDR2 FQNEAQ. Trimming removed 5 bases from V and 6 bases from J; junction bases left unmatched: 8. The CDR3 totals 15 residues.

This sequence joins TRBV7-3 and TRBJ1-2; TRBD1 is a possible D gene (5 bases). Germline V CDR1 and CDR2: SGHTA, FQGTGA. This CDR3 contains 17 residues. The V end was cut by 5 bases, the J end by 5 bases, with 24 bases between. The CDR3: CASSPVGQNGGSYGYTF. Written as DNA, the CDR3 is TGTGCCAGCAGCCCCGTAGGCCAAAACGGGGGTTCGTATGGCTACACCTTC.

The chain joins TRBV5-1 to TRBJ1-2; D might be TRBD1 (6 bases). Trimming pared 0 bases from V and 1 base from J, leaving 10 bases between. This CDR3 comprises 15 residues. From germline, CDR1 is SGHRS and CDR2 YFSETQ. The CDR3 protein is CASSLAGDVNYGYTF. The CDR3, as DNA: TGCGCCAGCAGCTTGGCAGGGGACGTTAACTATGGCTACACCTTC.

The chain combines TRBV27 with TRBJ2-6; the match to TRBD1 covers 9 bases. Losses at the gene ends were 1 base for V and 2 bases for J; bases not matched to a gene: 3. The V gene's germline CDR1 is MNHEY and CDR2 SMNVEV (reference sequence). This CDR3 region has 17 residues. CDR3 sequence reads: CASSLWDRATGANVLTF. The CDR3 DNA follows: TGTGCCAGCAGTTTATGGGACAGGGCAACTGGGGCCAACGTCCTGACTTTC.

This rearrangement joins TRBV19 to TRBJ2-7; 9 positions match TRBD1. The V gene's germline CDR1 is LNHDA and CDR2 SQIVND (reference sequence). The CDR3 runs to 13 residues. V lost 6 bases to trimming and J lost 3 bases; unmatched junction nucleotides: 3. As DNA, the CDR3 is TGTGCCAGTAGATCGGGACAGGGCTACGAGCAGTACTTC. Translation: CASRSGQGYEQYF.

CDR3 protein: CASTVSGTGSPSGYTF. For the CDR3, the DNA is TGTGCCAGCACAGTTTCCGGTACCGGGTCGCCTTCCGGCTACACCTTC. The V gene is TRBV28, the J gene TRBJ1-2; no definite D call. Trimming cost V 7 bases and J 8 bases, with 26 bases left between them. In germline, CDR1 is MDHEN, CDR2 SYDVKM. The CDR3 contains 16 residues.

This clone was picked up many times. In the same sample, other DNA sequences code for this CDR3. The rearrangement links TRBV5-1 to TRBJ2-5, with 9 bases identical to TRBD2. This CDR3 is built from 16 residues. The V segment lost 4 bases and the J segment 2 bases; nucleotides outside the gene matches: 9. Germline CDR1 SGHRS, CDR2 YFSETQ. CDR3 DNA sequence: TGCGCCAGCAGCAGTTCTGGCGGGGGGGTACAAGAGACCCAGTACTTC. It is translated as CASSSSGGGVQETQYF.

This chain uses TRBV4-2 with TRBJ2-3; D might be TRBD2 (6 bases). The CDR3 has 17 residues. Deletions cut 4 bases from V and 0 bases from J, with 17 bases between. Germline V lookup: CDR1 LGHNA, CDR2 YNFKEQ. The CDR3 here is CASSLRGAETSTDTQYF. CDR3 DNA: TGTGCCAGCAGCCTGCGGGGAGCTGAAACTAGCACAGATACGCAGTATTTT.

The J gene is TRBJ1-6, the V gene TRBV2; weak D call: TRBD1 (6 bases). The length of the CDR3 is 16 residues. Germline CDR1 and CDR2: SNHLY and FYNNEI. Trimming removed 5 bases from V and 14 bases from J, with 25 bases in between. The CDR3 is CASSFWTARGALTLHF. The CDR3 coding sequence is TGTGCCAGCAGTTTCTGGACAGCAAGAGGAGCTTTGACCCTCCACTTT.

The V call is TRBV7-2, the J call TRBJ2-1; 14 positions agree with TRBD2. With 1 base clipped from V and 6 bases from J, the junction kept 11 bases outside the gene matches. This CDR3 spans 19 amino acids. Germline values: CDR1 SGHTA, CDR2 FQGNSA. CDR3 amino acids: CASSLVRLAGGAVVNEQFF. In nucleotides, the CDR3 is TGTGCCAGCAGCTTAGTACGACTAGCGGGGGGGGCCGTGGTCAATGAGCAGTTCTTC.

The chain joins TRBV7-9 to TRBJ1-5; D may be TRBD1 (6 bases). V was cut by 2 bases and J by 0 bases, with 14 bases left in between. Germline V CDR1 and CDR2: SEHNR, FQNEAQ (reference sequence). CDR3 length equals 17 residues. The CDR3 loop is CASSLIGGHPSNQPQHF. CDR3 DNA: TGTGCCAGCAGCTTAATTGGGGGGCACCCTAGCAATCAGCCCCAGCATTTT.

The V and J genes are TRBV6-6 and TRBJ1-4; no clear D gene. The V and J ends lost 8 bases and 7 bases respectively, with 14 bases between them. Germline CDR1 and CDR2: MNHNY and SVGAGI (reference sequence). This CDR3 has 13 residues. The CDR3 DNA is TGTGCCAGCCGAGAGGTAATGGGTGAAAAACTGTTTTTT. It translates to CASREVMGEKLFF.

The chain couples TRBV7-9 to TRBJ2-7; unclear D gene. This CDR3 is 12 amino acids long. Germline CDR1 reads SEHNR; CDR2 reads FQNEAQ (reference sequence). Trimming cost V 0 bases and J 5 bases, with 5 bases left between them. CDR3 DNA sequence: TGTGCCAGCAGCTTAGCCCTGAACGAGCAGTACTTC. Translated, it gives CASSLALNEQYF.

Of note for this clone: Other DNA sequences within the sample encode an identical CDR3. The chain joins TRBV6-6 to TRBJ1-1; unclear D gene. Per the germline V gene, CDR1 is MNHNY and CDR2 is SVGAGI (reference sequence). CDR3 size: 12 residues. V lost 2 bases to trimming and J lost 3 bases, with 4 bases between them. The CDR3 is CASSYGYTEAFF. In DNA form, the CDR3 reads TGTGCCAGCAGTTACGGTTACACTGAAGCTTTCTTT.